This T cell receptor beta chain was sequenced for a study of T cell repertoires in cytomegalovirus infection. Overall study findings and caveats: Frequencies of public TCR beta families were cumulated, and this identified carriers of CMV plus the relevant HLA.

CDR3 size: 14 residues. V was cut by 3 bases and J by 8 bases, with 14 bases left in between. The germline CDR1 and CDR2 sequences are LNHDA and SQIVND (reference sequence). On this clonotype: Its antigen is currently unknown.

Each CDR3 protein gets one entry after TCRdb re-called the reads with MiXCR. The data show hundreds of thousands of distinct CDR3 sequences, 33% seen once. The TCR originated in a human donor in good health (CMV status not recorded). Some clones in this sample may be carry-over from other donors' samples. The specimen comprised cultured PBMCs, sampled from culture after CMV antigen stimulation. The genes are TRBV19 and TRBJ2-4, with D hard to call. The DNA of the CDR3 is TGTGCCAGTAGTATTCCCTCTAAAGGACACATTCAGTACTTC. Its translation: CASSIPSKGHIQYF.